This passage covers 16 T cell receptor beta chains from one sample sequenced in a study of blood T cell repertoires in COVID-19. Clones were read by immunoSEQ multiplex PCR, and TCRdb kept only the in-frame ones, dropping some. Seen here are some 260,000 clones, about 90% observed once, and the top ten hold around 1.5%. Sequenced material: peripheral blood. Every receptor here comes from an elderly man with acute or convalescent COVID-19.

The V gene is TRBV19, the J gene TRBJ1-2, with D possibly matching TRBD1 (6 bases). The CDR3 contains 15 residues. V lost 7 bases and J lost 8, with 23 bases in between. Germline V gives CDR1 LNHDA, CDR2 SQIVND (reference sequence). CDR3 amino acids: CASTGTHRGPRGYTF. Here the CDR3 DNA reads TGTGCCAGTACCGGGACACACCGAGGACCGAGGGGCTACACCTTC.

The chain links TRBV6-5 to TRBJ1-1; D not resolved. Germline V lookup: CDR1 MNHEY, CDR2 SVGAGI. Trimming removed 0 bases from V and 0 bases from J, with 8 bases in between. The CDR3 contains 15 residues. The CDR3 spells CASSYSRLMNTEAFF. In DNA, the CDR3 is TGTGCCAGCAGTTACTCGAGGCTGATGAACACTGAAGCTTTCTTT.

The V call is TRBV5-1, the J call TRBJ2-2; 7 positions match TRBD1. V shed 4 bases and J 1 base; nucleotides not matched to a gene: 10. This CDR3 is built from 17 residues. Per germline, CDR1 SGHRS and CDR2 YFSETQ. The DNA for the CDR3 is TGCGCCAGCAGCCCGGAAAGGGACAGAAGGAACACCGGGGAGCTGTTTTTT. Translating it yields CASSPERDRRNTGELFF.

This clone occurred once. The J gene is TRBJ1-3, the V gene TRBV19; the D gene is possibly TRBD1 (5 bases). The V gene's germline CDR1 is LNHDA and CDR2 SQIVND (reference sequence). The V and J ends lost 6 bases and 4 bases respectively, with 13 bases between them. The CDR3 extends over 14 amino acids. As DNA, the CDR3 is TGTGCCAGTAGGAACACAGGATTCGGAAACACCATATATTTT. Amino acids: CASRNTGFGNTIYF.

In the case of this clone: Other DNA sequences within the sample encode an identical CDR3. This chain uses TRBV18 with TRBJ2-5; weak D call: TRBD1 (6 bases). The ends were cut back, 4 bases at V and 2 bases at J, with 8 bases in the middle. This CDR3 comprises 13 residues. CDR1 and CDR2 from the germline V gene are KGHSH and LQKENI. Here the CDR3 reads CASSLGQQETQYF. The CDR3 DNA reads TGTGCCAGCTCACTCGGACAGCAAGAGACCCAGTACTTC.

V usage is TRBV5-6 and J usage is TRBJ1-3; 7 positions match TRBD1. With V trimmed by 2 bases and J by 4 bases, 6 bases remained unmatched. CDR3 size: 15 residues. Germline CDR1 reads SGHDT; CDR2 reads YYEEEE. CDR3 protein: CASSLQGGAGNTIYF. In DNA, the CDR3 is TGTGCCAGCAGCTTACAAGGGGGCGCGGGAAACACCATATATTTT.

This clone has a single count. The chain has TRBV2 and TRBJ1-5; 8 bases fit TRBD1. J was trimmed by 0 bases and V by 6 bases; bases with no gene match: 10. There are 17 residues in the CDR3. Germline V gene sequence: CDR1 SNHLY, CDR2 FYNNEI. The CDR3 DNA reads TGTGCCAGCAGCGTTGGGACAGGCAGCCCTAGCAATCAGCCCCAGCATTTT. Translated: CASSVGTGSPSNQPQHF.

The CDR3, as DNA: TGTGCCAGTAGGCTAGGAGGGAGCTCCTACGAGCAGTACTTC. This encodes CASRLGGSSYEQYF. This rearrangement joins TRBV19 to TRBJ2-7, with D maybe TRBD2 (6 bases). CDR1 is LNHDA, CDR2 SQIVND, per germline (reference sequence). V was pared by 6 bases and J by 0 bases, with 12 bases between. This CDR3 spans 14 amino acids.

This rearrangement joins TRBV7-2 to TRBJ2-4; TRBD1 agrees at 12 bases. The germline gives CDR1 SGHTA, CDR2 FQGNSA. CDR3 size: 15 residues. Germline trimming cut 5 bases from V and 8 bases from J; bases unmatched to any gene: 7. CDR3 in DNA: TGTGCCAGCAGCCCCGGGACAGGGGGCGGGTACATTCAGTACTTC. Its translation: CASSPGTGGGYIQYF.

The chain couples TRBV5-6 to TRBJ1-5, with 9 bases that match TRBD1. This CDR3 region has 15 residues. Germline CDR1 SGHDT, CDR2 YYEEEE. With 3 bases clipped from V and 5 bases from J, the junction kept 6 bases outside the gene matches. DNA for the CDR3: TGTGCCAGCAGCTCTCGACAGGGGGTTGATCAGCCCCAGCATTTT. This gives the protein CASSSRQGVDQPQHF.

This chain joins TRBV28 and TRBJ1-1; 12 bases align to TRBD1. Germline values: CDR1 MDHEN, CDR2 SYDVKM. V shed 6 bases, J shed 0 bases, and the junction held 5 bases outside the gene matches. The CDR3 consists of 16 residues. CDR3 region: CASSSGTGGLNTEAFF. As DNA, the CDR3 is TGTGCCAGCAGCTCCGGGACAGGGGGCCTGAACACTGAAGCTTTCTTT.

The V call is TRBV12-3 or TRBV12-4, the J call TRBJ1-4; D might be TRBD1 (6 bases). With 2 bases removed from V and 7 bases from J, the gap between germline ends came to 8 bases. This CDR3 comprises 13 residues. CDR3 bases: TGTGCCAGCAGTTTAATAGGGGGTGAAAAACTGTTTTTT. Translation gives CASSLIGGEKLFF.

The genes are TRBV28 and TRBJ1-1; D uncertain. The CDR3 length is 14 residues. Germline CDR1 MDHEN, CDR2 SYDVKM. The V end lost 3 bases, the J end lost 1 base, and 9 bases lay between the germline ends. The CDR3 sequence: CASSLLAPNTEAFF. In nucleotides, the CDR3 is TGTGCCAGCAGTTTGTTGGCCCCGAACACTGAAGCTTTCTTT. Drawing the rest from reference TRBV28 and TRBJ1-1, the complete variable domain is DVKVTQSSRYLVKRTGEKVFLECVQDMDHENMFWYRQDPGLGLRLIYFSYDVKMKEKGDIPEGYSVSREKKERFSLILESASTNQTSMYLCASSLLAPNTEAFFGQGTRLTVV.

The chain uses TRBV6-6 and TRBJ1-1, with a weak D call TRBD1 (6 bases). V was trimmed by 11 bases and J by 0 bases, leaving 13 bases between them. Germline V gene sequence: CDR1 MNHNY, CDR2 SVGAGI (reference sequence). The CDR3 consists of 13 residues. The CDR3 bases are TGTGCCGGACTCAGGGACATGAACACTGAAGCTTTCTTT. This translates into CAGLRDMNTEAFF.

The chain is built from TRBV23-1 and TRBJ2-5; 10 nucleotides agree with TRBD2. TRBV23-1 is noted as an ORF with a role that remains uncertain. The length of the CDR3 is 15 residues. The V and J ends lost 5 bases and 4 bases, in that order; junction bases with no gene match: 7. This CDR3 reads CASSFSGGAGETQYF. Written as DNA, the CDR3 is TGCGCCAGCAGTTTCAGCGGGGGGGCAGGAGAGACCCAGTACTTC.

The V gene is TRBV7-9, the J gene TRBJ2-6; a possible D gene is TRBD2 (7 bases). Germline values: CDR1 SEHNR, CDR2 FQNEAQ (reference sequence). The CDR3 has 16 amino acids. V lost 4 bases and J lost 1, with 11 bases in between. This chain's CDR3 is CASSWGGASGANVLTF. Written as DNA, the CDR3 is TGTGCCAGCAGCTGGGGGGGCGCTTCTGGGGCCAACGTCCTGACTTTC.